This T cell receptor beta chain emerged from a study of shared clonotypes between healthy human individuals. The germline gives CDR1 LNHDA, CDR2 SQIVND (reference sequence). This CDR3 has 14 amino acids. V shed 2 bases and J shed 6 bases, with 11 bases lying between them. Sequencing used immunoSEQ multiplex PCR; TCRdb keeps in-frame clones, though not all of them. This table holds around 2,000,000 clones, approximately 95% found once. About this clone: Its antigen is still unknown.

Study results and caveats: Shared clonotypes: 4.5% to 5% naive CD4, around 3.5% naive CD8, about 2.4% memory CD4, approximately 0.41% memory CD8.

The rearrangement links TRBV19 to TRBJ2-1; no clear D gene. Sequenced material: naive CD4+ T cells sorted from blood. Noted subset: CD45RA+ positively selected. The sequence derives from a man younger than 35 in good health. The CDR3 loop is CASSIQALGNEQFF. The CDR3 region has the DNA TGTGCCAGTAGTATACAGGCCCTTGGCAATGAGCAGTTCTTC.